These 14 T cell receptor beta chains were sequenced from one sample in a study of blood T cell repertoires in COVID-19. Generated by immunoSEQ multiplex PCR, the TCRdb table keeps only in-frame clones and is missing some. This sample has about 89,000 clones, with approximately 88% found just once. Sequencing was done on a sample of peripheral blood. The receptors here all came from a man between 60 and 75 years old with acute or convalescent COVID-19.

The chain couples TRBV5-1 to TRBJ2-1; D is perhaps TRBD1 (5 bases). There are 13 residues in the CDR3. Germline lookup yields CDR1 SGHRS and CDR2 YFSETQ. The V end lost 0 bases, the J end lost 10 bases, and 11 bases lay between the germline ends. The CDR3 nucleotides read TGCGCCAGCAGCTTGGGACAGTTAATAGAGCAGTTCTTC. Amino acids: CASSLGQLIEQFF.

The rearrangement joins TRBV29-1 to TRBJ2-1; D is perhaps TRBD1 (6 bases). CDR3 size: 15 residues. Germline V gene data show CDR1 as SQVTM and CDR2 as ANQGSEA. Trimming left V 6 bases short and J 5 bases short, with 20 bases between. This chain's CDR3 is CSVTGSSLKNNEQFF. The CDR3 DNA is TGCAGCGTAACAGGGTCCTCCCTGAAAAACAATGAGCAGTTCTTC.

This clone was seen only a few times. The V gene is TRBV29-1, the J gene TRBJ2-3; TRBD1 matches at 7 bases. The CDR3 is 16 residues long. V trimming: 3 bases; J trimming: 0 bases; junction bases outside the gene matches: 9. From germline, CDR1 is SQVTM and CDR2 ANQGSEA. The CDR3 here is CSVDRLTGLSTDTQYF. The CDR3 coding sequence is TGCAGCGTTGACCGCTTGACAGGGCTAAGCACAGATACGCAGTATTTT.

This chain links TRBV5-1 with TRBJ1-4; 8 nucleotides match TRBD1. This CDR3 comprises 14 residues. The J segment lost 8 bases and the V segment lost 1 base, leaving 4 bases of the junction unmatched. CDR1 SGHRS and CDR2 YFSETQ come from the germline V gene. CDR3 sequence reads: CASSLSGQDEKLFF. The DNA of the CDR3 is TGCGCCAGCAGCTTGTCGGGACAGGACGAAAAACTGTTTTTT.

The chain combines TRBV5-1 with TRBJ1-4, with 10 bases identical to TRBD1. This CDR3 is 15 amino acids long. After removal of 0 bases from V and 12 bases from J, the junction contained 8 bases not matched to a gene. CDR1 SGHRS and CDR2 YFSETQ come from the germline V gene. This chain's CDR3 is CASSLDGTGVEELFF. The CDR3 nucleotides are TGCGCCAGCAGCTTGGATGGGACAGGGGTAGAGGAACTGTTTTTT.

This rearrangement joins TRBV9 to TRBJ1-1; 7 nucleotides line up with TRBD1. Germline CDR1 reads SGDLS; CDR2 reads YYNGEE. This CDR3 is built from 18 residues. V trimming: 4 bases; J trimming: 3 bases; junction bases outside the gene matches: 18. CDR3 bases: TGTGCCAGCAGCCTCGAGGCGACAGGGCTAATTCGGCACACTGAAGCTTTCTTT. This translates into CASSLEATGLIRHTEAFF. Using reference TRBV9 and TRBJ1-1 for the parts outside the CDR3, the full variable domain is DSGVTQTPKHLITATGQRVTLRCSPRSGDLSVYWYQQSLDQGLQFLIQYYNGEERAKGNILERFSAQQFPDLHSELNLSSLELGDSALYFCASSLEATGLIRHTEAFFGQGTRLTVV.

This chain uses TRBV6-5 with TRBJ1-5; 9 bases align to TRBD1. Germline CDR1 reads MNHEY; CDR2 reads SVGAGI. V shed 5 bases, J shed 5 bases, and the junction held 4 bases outside the gene matches. The length of the CDR3 is 14 residues. CDR3 coding DNA: TGTGCCAGCAGTCCCTGGGACAGGGATCAGCCCCAGCATTTT. Its protein product is CASSPWDRDQPQHF.

V is TRBV7-9 and J is TRBJ1-1; 12 bases are shared with TRBD1. The germline V gene encodes CDR1 SEHNR and CDR2 FQNEAQ (reference sequence). The CDR3 extends over 17 amino acids. The V gene end was trimmed by 7 bases and the J gene end by 2 bases; junction bases not matched to a gene: 11. The CDR3 region has the DNA TGTGCCAGCATCCCGGGACAGGGGGCTAGAGGTAACACTGAAGCTTTCTTT. Translated, it gives CASIPGQGARGNTEAFF.

The V and J genes are TRBV7-9 and TRBJ1-2, with TRBD1 matching over 9 bases. CDR1 is SEHNR, CDR2 FQNEAQ, per germline (reference sequence). The CDR3 covers 14 residues. The J segment lost 5 bases and the V segment lost 5 bases, leaving 6 bases of the junction unmatched. The CDR3 DNA is TGTGCCAGCAGCGGGGACAGGGATACGTATGGCTACACCTTC. Translating gives CASSGDRDTYGYTF.

The rearrangement links TRBV13 to TRBJ2-7, with D possibly TRBD2 on 5 matching bases. Trimming cost V 5 bases and J 5 bases, with 16 bases left between them. From germline, CDR1 is PRHDT and CDR2 FYEKMQ (reference sequence). The CDR3 is 14 residues long. DNA of the CDR3: TGTGCCAGCAGCAGACGGACCGGAGGTAACGAGCAGTACTTC. This sequence encodes CASSRRTGGNEQYF.

The chain employs TRBV7-2 and TRBJ2-7, with a weak D call TRBD2 (5 bases). V was clipped by 2 bases and J by 3 bases, with 11 bases between them. There are 14 residues in the CDR3. Germline V gene sequence: CDR1 SGHTA, CDR2 FQGNSA. In DNA, the CDR3 is TGTGCCAGCAGCTTATTTCCTAGCATCTACGAGCAGTACTTC. Its translation: CASSLFPSIYEQYF.

This chain uses TRBV6-4 with TRBJ1-2; 10 bases are shared with TRBD1. After removal of 4 bases from V and 6 bases from J, the junction contained 8 bases not matched to a gene. Germline V CDR1 and CDR2: MRHNA, SNTAGT. CDR3 size: 15 residues. DNA for the CDR3: TGTGCCAGCAGTGTACGACAGGGGGCTATCGATGGCTACACCTTC. Protein product: CASSVRQGAIDGYTF.

The rearrangement links TRBV5-1 to TRBJ2-2; 7 bases match TRBD2. Trimming cost V 2 bases and J 6 bases; bases outside gene matches: 7. Germline V lookup: CDR1 SGHRS, CDR2 YFSETQ. The CDR3 has 15 amino acids. CDR3 coding DNA: TGCGCCAGCAGCTTAAGTGTTGCGGGGGCCGGGGAGCTGTTTTTT. Its translation: CASSLSVAGAGELFF.

The table lists this clone with a few counts. This chain connects TRBV13 to TRBJ2-7; TRBD2 matches at 7 bases. CDR3 length equals 17 residues. J was trimmed by 0 bases and V by 4 bases; bases with no gene match: 12. The germline gives CDR1 PRHDT, CDR2 FYEKMQ (reference sequence). The DNA of the CDR3 is TGTGCCAGCAGCTCGGACCTCAGAACTAGCGTCTCCTACGAGCAGTACTTC. It is translated as CASSSDLRTSVSYEQYF.